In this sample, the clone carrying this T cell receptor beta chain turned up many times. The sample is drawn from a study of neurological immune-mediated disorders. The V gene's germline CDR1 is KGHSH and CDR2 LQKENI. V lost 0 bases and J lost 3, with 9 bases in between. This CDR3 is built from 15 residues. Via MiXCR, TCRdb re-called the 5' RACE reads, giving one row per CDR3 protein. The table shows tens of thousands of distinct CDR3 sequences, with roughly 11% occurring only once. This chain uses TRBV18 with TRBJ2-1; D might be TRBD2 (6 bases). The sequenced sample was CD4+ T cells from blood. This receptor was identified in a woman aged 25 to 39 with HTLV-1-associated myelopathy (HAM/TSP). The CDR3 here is CASSPPVGGYNEQFF. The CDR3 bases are TGTGCCAGCTCACCACCGGTGGGGGGCTACAATGAGCAGTTCTTC.